The clone carrying this T cell receptor beta chain came up many times. Amplification yielded TCR beta CDR3 regions, with RNA transcripts as the source. Primed by the HTBI set, a first-round RT-PCR was run on the TCR CDR3. TCRdb used MiXCR to reprocess the multiplex PCR reads, holding one entry per CDR3 protein. There are 300,000 to 450,000 distinct CDR3 sequences in the sample; approximately 14% occur only once, and 15% to 20% lies in the top ten. This specimen belongs to a study of T cells in Graves' hyperthyroidism and ophthalmopathy. For ophthalmopathy patients, the Clinical Activity Score was at least 3 and the NOSPECS grade at least 4; duration was under 3 months. Sequenced: blood. The TCR originated in a woman aged 25 to 39 with Graves' ophthalmopathy.

The CDR3 sequence is CSAINPYSGNTIYF. In DNA, the CDR3 is TGCAGTGCTATCAATCCTTACTCTGGAAACACCATATATTTT. The chain carries TRBV20-1 and TRBJ1-3; no clear D gene. The CDR3 length is 14 residues. CDR1 and CDR2 from the germline V gene are DFQATT and SNEGSKA (reference sequence). V was cut by 4 bases and J by 0 bases, with 10 bases left in between.